This section outlines one TCR beta chain sequence together with its context. The antigen remains unidentified. The CDR3 spans 12 residues. V dropped 8 bases and J dropped 2 bases, with 10 bases sitting between them. The data were produced by immunoSEQ multiplex PCR, yet TCRdb's version contains in-frame clones alone and is incomplete. The repertoire includes roughly 120,000 clones, just over 85% of them detected once, and approximately 15% sits in the top ten. The data are from a study of T cell responses to AZD1222 COVID-19 vaccine. General study results and limits: Spike-specific TCR breadth rose after two AZD1222 doses, and depth rose as well. Possibly, clonal diversity was underestimated; donors were largely white British and included more females. It was only 6 or 7 AZD1222 recipients who were seropositive at baseline.

This TCR was recovered from an adult who received the AZD1222 COVID-19 vaccine. Sample: peripheral blood, taken 28 days after the second AZD1222 dose. The genes are TRBV12-3 or TRBV12-4 and TRBJ2-7; D is unresolved. CDR3: CASCRETYEQYF. DNA for the CDR3: TGTGCCAGCTGCAGAGAGACCTACGAGCAGTACTTC.